Here is one TCR beta chain with its context. Its antigen is currently unknown. Treatment: roughly 10-day PBMC culture with coronavirus spike peptide pools or control peptides (ViraFEST assay). PBMCs, plated at a few million per well, were grown in the presence of 10 IU/ml IL-2 and roughly 10 ug/ml peptide pools. The CDR3 runs to 15 residues. J was trimmed by 3 bases and V by 3 bases; bases with no gene match: 5. From germline, CDR1 is SGHTA and CDR2 FQGNSA. The assay that was used to sequence DNA from cultured CD4+ T cells was the Oncomine TCR Beta short-read assay. Genomic DNA was isolated from cultured CD4+ T cells. TCRdb independently ran MiXCR on the PCR reads; one entry per CDR3 protein. Of approximately 11,000 distinct CDR3 sequences detected, about 41% appear once; the ten largest clones hold roughly 11%. The record originates from a study of vaccination and CD4 T cells after COVID-19. Looking at the study overall: SARS-CoV-2, HCoV-NL63, HCoV-OC43 and HCoV-229E supplied the overlapping spike peptides used to stimulate cells.

General study points: Convalescent patients displayed a median about 86% of reactive clones emerging only post-vaccination.

The sample was CD4+ T cells from blood, cultured in vitro, taken after SARS-CoV-2 vaccination. This chain joins TRBV7-2 and TRBJ1-5, with 7 bases lining up with TRBD1. This clonotype originated in a human donor who had recovered from COVID-19. CDR3: CASSFQGVINQPQHF. The CDR3 region has the DNA TGTGCCAGCAGCTTTCAGGGGGTTATCAATCAGCCCCAGCATTTT.